This TCR beta chain was recorded in a study of blood T cell repertoires in COVID-19. With 4 bases removed from V and 2 bases from J, the gap between germline ends came to 14 bases. This CDR3 has 15 amino acids. Germline assignment: CDR1 LGHDT and CDR2 YNNKEL (reference sequence). TCRdb's copy holds only in-frame clones and misses some; the assay was immunoSEQ multiplex PCR. The table lists some 230,000 clones, 70% to 90% of them singletons. The specimen sequenced was peripheral blood. The chain employs TRBV3-1 (or the pseudogene TRBV3-2) and TRBJ1-2, with a tentative D call TRBD1 (5 bases). This receptor was obtained from a man aged 40-50 years with acute or convalescent COVID-19. The CDR3, as DNA: TGTGCCAGCAGCCTAAGAGGGGAGGGGAACTATGGCTACACCTTC. Translating it yields CASSLRGEGNYGYTF.